This T cell receptor (beta chain) derives from a study of sequential checkpoint blockade in melanoma. Generated by immunoSEQ multiplex PCR, the TCRdb table keeps only in-frame clones and is missing some. The sample contains tens of thousands of clones, around 80% of which appear only once. CDR1 MRHNA and CDR2 SNTAGT come from the germline V gene. The CDR3 spans 15 residues. V lost 2 bases to trimming and J lost 4 bases; unmatched junction nucleotides: 6. Stated treatment: randomized to nivolumab then ipilimumab (arm A) or the reverse (arm B). DNA-damaging chemotherapy had not been given to any patient beforehand.

The material was CD8+ T cells sorted from blood (inferred from file names), obtained from a patient given nivolumab and ipilimumab in sequence. The chain recombines TRBV6-4 with TRBJ1-1, with 8 nucleotides matching TRBD1. This TCR was recovered from a human donor with melanoma. In DNA form, the CDR3 reads TGTGCCAGCAGTGACCGACAGGGGCAAGGCACTGAAGCTTTCTTT. Its translation: CASSDRQGQGTEAFF.